The sequence of this T cell receptor beta chain was determined in a study of blood T cell repertoires in COVID-19. Whole-study context: Acute and convalescent COVID-19 samples came from the United States, Italy and Spain. PBMCs, B-cell-depleted T cells, or T cells provided the cDNA or gDNA that made up the material.

Methods used by the authors: Nucleated cell number was recorded as an estimate derived from reference gene primer amplification. Profiling relied on immunoSEQ multiplex PCR, and the TCRdb table lists in-frame clones only, not all of them. D and trimming come from the DNA, and the V and J calls and clone size come from that table. This sample has about 230,000 clones; over 80% occur once, and the top ten carry under 30%. The CDR3 totals 19 residues. CDR1 DFQATT and CDR2 SNEGSKA come from the germline V gene (reference sequence). The V gene lost 3 bases and the J gene lost 3 bases, with 29 bases spanning the gap.

Material for sequencing was peripheral blood. The receptor's source is a man aged 35-49 years with acute or convalescent COVID-19. The V and J genes are TRBV20-1 and TRBJ1-2, with D possibly being TRBD1 (6 bases). In nucleotides, the CDR3 is TGCAGTGCTAGTCCGGGGGGATCACAGGGCCAGGCCTTCGACTATGGCTACACCTTC. Encoded protein: CSASPGGSQGQAFDYGYTF.